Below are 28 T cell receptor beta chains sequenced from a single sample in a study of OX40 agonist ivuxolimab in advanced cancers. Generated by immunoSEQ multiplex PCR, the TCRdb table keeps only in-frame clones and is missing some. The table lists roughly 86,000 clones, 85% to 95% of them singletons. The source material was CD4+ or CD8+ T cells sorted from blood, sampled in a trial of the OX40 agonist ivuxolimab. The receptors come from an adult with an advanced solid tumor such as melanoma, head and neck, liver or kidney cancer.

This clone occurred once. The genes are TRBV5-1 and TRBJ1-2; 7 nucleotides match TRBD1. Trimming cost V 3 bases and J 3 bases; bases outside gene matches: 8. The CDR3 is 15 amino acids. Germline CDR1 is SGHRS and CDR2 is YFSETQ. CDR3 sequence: CASSSRQGGDYGYTF. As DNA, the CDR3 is TGCGCCAGCAGCTCTCGACAGGGAGGAGACTATGGCTACACCTTC. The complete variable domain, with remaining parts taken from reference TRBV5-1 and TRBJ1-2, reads KAGVTQTPRYLIKTRGQQVTLSCSPISGHRSVSWYQQTPGQGLQFLFEYFSETQRNKGNFPGRFSGRQFSNSRSEMNVSTLELGDSALYLCASSSRQGGDYGYTFGSGTRLTVV.

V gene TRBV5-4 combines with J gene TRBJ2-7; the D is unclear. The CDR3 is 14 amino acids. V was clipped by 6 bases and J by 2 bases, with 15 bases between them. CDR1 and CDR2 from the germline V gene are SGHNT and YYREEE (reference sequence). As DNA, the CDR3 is TGTGCCAGCAAGAAAGAGCAGGCCGCCTACGAGCAGTACTTC. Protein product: CASKKEQAAYEQYF.

CDR3 sequence (DNA): TGCGCCAGCAGTACAGGTTATAGCAATCAGCCCCAGCATTTT. Its translation is CASSTGYSNQPQHF. The chain couples TRBV10-1 to TRBJ1-5; possibly TRBD1 for D (5 bases). Trimming stripped 5 bases from V and 0 bases from J, with 8 bases between. The CDR3 sequence is 14 residues long. The V gene's germline CDR1 is WNHNN and CDR2 SYGVQD (reference sequence).

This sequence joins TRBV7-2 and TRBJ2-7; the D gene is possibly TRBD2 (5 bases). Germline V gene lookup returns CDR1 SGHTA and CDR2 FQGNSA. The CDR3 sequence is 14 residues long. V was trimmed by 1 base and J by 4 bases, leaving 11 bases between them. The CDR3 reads CASSLEAETYEQYF. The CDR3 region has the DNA TGTGCCAGCAGCTTAGAAGCGGAAACGTACGAGCAGTACTTC.

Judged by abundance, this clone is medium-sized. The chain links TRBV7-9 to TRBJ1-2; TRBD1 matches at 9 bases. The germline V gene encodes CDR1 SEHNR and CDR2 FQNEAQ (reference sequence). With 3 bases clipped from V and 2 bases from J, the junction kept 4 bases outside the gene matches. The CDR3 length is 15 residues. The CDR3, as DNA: TGTGCCAGCAGCTTCTCGGACAGGGGAAACTATGGCTACACCTTC. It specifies CASSFSDRGNYGYTF. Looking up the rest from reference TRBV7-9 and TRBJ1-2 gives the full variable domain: DTGVSQNPRHKITKRGQNVTFRCDPISEHNRLYWYRQTLGQGPEFLTYFQNEAQLEKSRLLSDRFSAERPKGSFSTLEIQRTEQGDSAMYLCASSFSDRGNYGYTFGSGTRLTVV.

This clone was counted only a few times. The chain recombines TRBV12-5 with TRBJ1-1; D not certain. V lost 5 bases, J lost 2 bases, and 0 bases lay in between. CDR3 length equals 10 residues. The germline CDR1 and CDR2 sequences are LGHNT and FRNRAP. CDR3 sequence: CASGNTEAFF. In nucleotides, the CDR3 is TGTGCTAGTGGTAACACTGAAGCTTTCTTT.

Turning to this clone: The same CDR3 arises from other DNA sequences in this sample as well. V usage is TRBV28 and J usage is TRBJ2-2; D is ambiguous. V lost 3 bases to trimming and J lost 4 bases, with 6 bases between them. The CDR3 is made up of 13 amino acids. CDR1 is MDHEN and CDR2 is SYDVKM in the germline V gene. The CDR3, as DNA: TGTGCCAGCAGTTTCCCCGGCACCGGGGAGCTGTTTTTT. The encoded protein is CASSFPGTGELFF.

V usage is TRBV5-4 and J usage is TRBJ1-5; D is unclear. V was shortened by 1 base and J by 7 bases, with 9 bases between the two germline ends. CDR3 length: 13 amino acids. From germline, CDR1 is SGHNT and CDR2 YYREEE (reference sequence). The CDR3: CASSLTLGQPQHF. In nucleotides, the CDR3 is TGTGCCAGCAGCTTGACTTTAGGGCAGCCCCAGCATTTT.

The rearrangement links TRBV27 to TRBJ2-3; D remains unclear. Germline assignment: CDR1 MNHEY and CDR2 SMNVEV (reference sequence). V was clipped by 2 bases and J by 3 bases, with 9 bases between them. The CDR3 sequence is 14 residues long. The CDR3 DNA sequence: TGTGCCAGCAGTTTAGAGCGACAAACAGATACGCAGTATTTT. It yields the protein CASSLERQTDTQYF.

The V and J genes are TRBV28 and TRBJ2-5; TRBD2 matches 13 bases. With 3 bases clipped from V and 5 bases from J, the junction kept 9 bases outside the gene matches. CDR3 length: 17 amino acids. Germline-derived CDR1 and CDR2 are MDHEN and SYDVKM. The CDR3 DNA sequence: TGTGCCAGCAGTTTCGGCGTACTAGCGGGAGGGAGGGAGACCCAGTACTTC. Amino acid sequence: CASSFGVLAGGRETQYF.

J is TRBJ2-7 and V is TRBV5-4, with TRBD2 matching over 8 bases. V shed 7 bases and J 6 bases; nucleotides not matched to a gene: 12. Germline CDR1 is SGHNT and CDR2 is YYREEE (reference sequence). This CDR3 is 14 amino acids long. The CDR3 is CASSIGAGVTEQYF. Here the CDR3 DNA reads TGTGCCAGCTCGATCGGAGCGGGGGTAACCGAGCAGTACTTC.

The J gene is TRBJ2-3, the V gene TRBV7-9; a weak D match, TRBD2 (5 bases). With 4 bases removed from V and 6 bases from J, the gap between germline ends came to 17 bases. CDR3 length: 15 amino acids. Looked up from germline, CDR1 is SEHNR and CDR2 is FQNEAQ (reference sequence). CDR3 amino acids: CASSSFDIGVDTQYF. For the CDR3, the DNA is TGTGCCAGCAGCTCGTTCGACATCGGGGTGGATACGCAGTATTTT.

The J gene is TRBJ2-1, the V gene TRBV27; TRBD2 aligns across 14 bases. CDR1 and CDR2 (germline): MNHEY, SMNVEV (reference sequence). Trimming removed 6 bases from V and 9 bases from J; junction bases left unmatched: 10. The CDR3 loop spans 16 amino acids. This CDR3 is CASRSWGLAGDSEQFF. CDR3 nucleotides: TGTGCCAGCAGGAGTTGGGGACTAGCGGGAGACTCTGAGCAGTTCTTC.

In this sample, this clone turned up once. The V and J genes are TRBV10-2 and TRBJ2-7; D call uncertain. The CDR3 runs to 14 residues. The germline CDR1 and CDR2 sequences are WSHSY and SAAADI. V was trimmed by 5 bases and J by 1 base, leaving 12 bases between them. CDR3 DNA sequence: TGCGCCAGCAGTCCACAGCTACTATCCTACGAGCAGTACTTC. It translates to CASSPQLLSYEQYF.

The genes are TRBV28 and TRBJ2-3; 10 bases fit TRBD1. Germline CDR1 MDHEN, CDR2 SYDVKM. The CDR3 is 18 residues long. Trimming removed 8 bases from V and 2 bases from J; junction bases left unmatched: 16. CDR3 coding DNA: TGTGCCAGCGCAAACTACAAACCGGGACAGGGGTTCACAGATACGCAGTATTTT. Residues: CASANYKPGQGFTDTQYF.

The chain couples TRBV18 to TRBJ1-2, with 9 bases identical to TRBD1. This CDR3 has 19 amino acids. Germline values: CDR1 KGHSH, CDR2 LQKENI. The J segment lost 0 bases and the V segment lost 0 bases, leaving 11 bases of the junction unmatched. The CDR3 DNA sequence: TGTGCCAGCTCACCACCTGGGCAGGGACAGGGCCCTGCTAACTATGGCTACACCTTC. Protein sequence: CASSPPGQGQGPANYGYTF.

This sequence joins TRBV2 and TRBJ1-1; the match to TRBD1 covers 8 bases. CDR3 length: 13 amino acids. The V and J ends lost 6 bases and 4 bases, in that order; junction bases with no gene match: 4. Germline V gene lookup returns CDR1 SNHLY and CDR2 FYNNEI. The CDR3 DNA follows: TGTGCCAGCAGGCAGGGGGCGGGCACTGAAGCTTTCTTT. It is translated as CASRQGAGTEAFF.

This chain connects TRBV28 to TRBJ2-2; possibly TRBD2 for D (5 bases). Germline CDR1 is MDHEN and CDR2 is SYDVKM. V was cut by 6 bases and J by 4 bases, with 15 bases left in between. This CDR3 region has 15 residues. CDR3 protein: CASSPGLSLTGELFF. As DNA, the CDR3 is TGTGCCAGCAGCCCCGGACTTAGCCTCACCGGGGAGCTGTTTTTT.

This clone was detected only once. For the CDR3, the DNA is TGTGCCAGCAGAAACAGGGAGGGGCAAGAGACCCAGTACTTC. Translation: CASRNREGQETQYF. J is TRBJ2-5 and V is TRBV6-6; a weak D match, TRBD2 (7 bases). The V end was cut by 6 bases, the J end by 2 bases, with 13 bases between. This CDR3 contains 14 residues. Germline CDR1 and CDR2: MNHNY and SVGAGI (reference sequence).

The CDR3 loop reads CASSNWVRTDTQYF. The CDR3 coding sequence is TGTGCCAGCAGCAATTGGGTCCGCACAGATACGCAGTATTTT. The V and J genes are TRBV2 and TRBJ2-3; D gene unclear. V lost 6 bases and J 1 base, leaving 11 bases between the germline ends. CDR1 and CDR2 (germline): SNHLY, FYNNEI. The CDR3 length is 14 residues.

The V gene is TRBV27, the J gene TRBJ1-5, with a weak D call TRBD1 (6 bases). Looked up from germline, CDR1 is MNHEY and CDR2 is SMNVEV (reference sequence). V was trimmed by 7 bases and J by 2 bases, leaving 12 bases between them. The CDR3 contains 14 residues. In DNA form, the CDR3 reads TGTGCCAGCATGGTGGGGGCGGGCAATCAGCCCCAGCATTTT. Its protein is CASMVGAGNQPQHF.

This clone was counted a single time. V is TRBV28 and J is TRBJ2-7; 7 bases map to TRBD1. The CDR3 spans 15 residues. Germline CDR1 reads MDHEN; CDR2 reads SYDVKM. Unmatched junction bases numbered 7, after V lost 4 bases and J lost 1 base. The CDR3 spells CASSSTGNPSYEQYF. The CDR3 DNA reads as TGTGCCAGCAGTTCGACAGGGAATCCGTCCTACGAGCAGTACTTC. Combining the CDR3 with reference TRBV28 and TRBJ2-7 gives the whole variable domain DVKVTQSSRYLVKRTGEKVFLECVQDMDHENMFWYRQDPGLGLRLIYFSYDVKMKEKGDIPEGYSVSREKKERFSLILESASTNQTSMYLCASSSTGNPSYEQYFGPGTRLTVT.

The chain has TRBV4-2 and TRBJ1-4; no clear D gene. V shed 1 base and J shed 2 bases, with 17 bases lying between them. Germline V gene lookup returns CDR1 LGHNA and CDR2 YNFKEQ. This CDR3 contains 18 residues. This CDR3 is CASSQGPTIGRTNEKLFF. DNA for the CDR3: TGTGCCAGCAGCCAAGGGCCAACCATCGGCAGGACTAATGAAAAACTGTTTTTT.

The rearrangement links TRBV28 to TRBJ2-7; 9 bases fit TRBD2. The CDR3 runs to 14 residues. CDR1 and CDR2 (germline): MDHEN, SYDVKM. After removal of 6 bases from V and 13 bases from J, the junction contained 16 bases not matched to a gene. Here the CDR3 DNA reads TGTGCCAGCAGGGAGAGAGGCGGGGGGGGCGCGGTTTACTTC. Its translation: CASRERGGGGAVYF.

CDR3 sequence: CATQGLASTDTQYF. CDR3 DNA: TGTGCCACCCAGGGACTAGCGAGCACAGATACGCAGTATTTT. The V call is TRBV18, the J call TRBJ2-3; 10 bases are shared with TRBD2. From germline, CDR1 is KGHSH and CDR2 LQKENI. J gave up 0 bases and V 10 bases, and 4 bases lay outside the gene matches. The CDR3 is 14 amino acids. Using reference TRBV18 and TRBJ2-3 for the parts outside the CDR3, the full variable domain is NAGVMQNPRHLVRRRGQEARLRCSPMKGHSHVYWYRQLPEEGLKFMVYLQKENIIDESGMPKERFSAEFPKEGPSILRIQQVVRGDSAAYFCATQGLASTDTQYFGPGTRLTVL.

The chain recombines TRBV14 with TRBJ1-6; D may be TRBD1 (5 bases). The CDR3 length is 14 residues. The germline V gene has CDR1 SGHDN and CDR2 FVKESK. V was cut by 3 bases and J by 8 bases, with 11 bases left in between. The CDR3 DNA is TGTGCCAGCAGCCAGGGGCGCGAATATTCACCCCTCCACTTT. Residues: CASSQGREYSPLHF.

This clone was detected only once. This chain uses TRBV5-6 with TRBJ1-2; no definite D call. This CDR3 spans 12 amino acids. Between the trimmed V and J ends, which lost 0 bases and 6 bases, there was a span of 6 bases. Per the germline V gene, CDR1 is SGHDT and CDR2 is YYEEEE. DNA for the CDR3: TGTGCCAGCAGCTTGGTTAGACATGGCTACACCTTC. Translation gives CASSLVRHGYTF.

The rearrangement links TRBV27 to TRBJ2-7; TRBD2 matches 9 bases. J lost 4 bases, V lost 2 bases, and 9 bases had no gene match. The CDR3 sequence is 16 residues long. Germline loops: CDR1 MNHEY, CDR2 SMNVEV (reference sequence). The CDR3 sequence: CASSLELAGRGYEQYF. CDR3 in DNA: TGTGCCAGCAGTTTAGAGCTAGCGGGAAGGGGATACGAGCAGTACTTC.